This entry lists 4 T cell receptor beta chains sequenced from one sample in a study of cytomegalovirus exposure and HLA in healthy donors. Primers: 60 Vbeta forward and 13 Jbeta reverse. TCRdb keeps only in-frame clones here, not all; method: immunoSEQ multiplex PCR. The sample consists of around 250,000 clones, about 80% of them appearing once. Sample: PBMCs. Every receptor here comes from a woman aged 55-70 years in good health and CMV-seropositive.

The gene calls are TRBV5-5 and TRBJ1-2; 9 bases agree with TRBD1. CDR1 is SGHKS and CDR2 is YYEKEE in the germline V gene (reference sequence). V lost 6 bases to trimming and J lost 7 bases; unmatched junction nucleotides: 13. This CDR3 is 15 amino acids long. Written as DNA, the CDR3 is TGTGCCAGCACTTCTCGGGACAGGGAATCTCGTGGCTACACCTTC. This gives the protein CASTSRDRESRGYTF.

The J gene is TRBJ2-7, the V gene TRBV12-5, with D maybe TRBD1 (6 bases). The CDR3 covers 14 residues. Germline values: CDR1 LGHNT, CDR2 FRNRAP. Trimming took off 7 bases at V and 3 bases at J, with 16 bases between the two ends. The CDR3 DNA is TGTGCTAGTGCCCTAGTGAGGGGACACTACGAGCAGTACTTC. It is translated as CASALVRGHYEQYF.

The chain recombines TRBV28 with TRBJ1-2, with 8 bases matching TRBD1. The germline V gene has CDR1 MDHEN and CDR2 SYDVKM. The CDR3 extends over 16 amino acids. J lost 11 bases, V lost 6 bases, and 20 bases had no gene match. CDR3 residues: CASSVNPGQVAFGYTF. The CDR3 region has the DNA TGTGCCAGCAGCGTAAATCCGGGACAGGTTGCTTTTGGGTACACCTTC.

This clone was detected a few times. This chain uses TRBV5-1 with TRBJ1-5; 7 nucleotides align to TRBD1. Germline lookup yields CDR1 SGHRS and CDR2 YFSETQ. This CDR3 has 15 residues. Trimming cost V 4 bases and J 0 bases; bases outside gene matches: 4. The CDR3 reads CASSPTGYSNQPQHF. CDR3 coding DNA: TGCGCCAGCAGCCCGACAGGGTATAGCAATCAGCCCCAGCATTTT.